Listed below are T cell receptor beta chains from one sample, sequenced in a study of cytomegalovirus exposure and HLA in healthy donors. Profiling relied on immunoSEQ multiplex PCR, and the TCRdb table lists in-frame clones only, not all of them. The sample has approximately 280,000 clones, about 86% seen once. The sample taken for sequencing was PBMCs. The source is a woman between 18 and 30 years old in good health and CMV-seronegative. Both conserved end residues are part of each CDR3. The order of the fields is J gene, clone size, D gene, V gene, CDR3 DNA, CDR3 protein. A D gene is named only where the DNA matches it firmly. The size entry is marked missing in some rows and otherwise reads once, few, many or a size class.

j_gene: TRBJ2-7
abundance: -
d_gene: -
v_gene: TRBV4-3
CDR3nt: TGCGCCAGCAGCCAAGAATGGACTAGGGGGTTTCGGGAGCAGTACTTC
CDR3aa: CASSQEWTRGFREQYF

j_gene: TRBJ1-5
abundance: -
d_gene: -
v_gene: TRBV6-6
CDR3nt: TGTGCCAGCAGCCACTCGGCTGGGGGGGATCAGCCCCAGCATTTT
CDR3aa: CASSHSAGGDQPQHF

j_gene: TRBJ1-5
abundance: -
d_gene: -
v_gene: TRBV6-5
CDR3nt: TGTGCCAGCAGTCAAGGGGGTTTTCAGCCCCAGCATTTT
CDR3aa: CASSQGGFQPQHF

j_gene: TRBJ1-4
abundance: once
d_gene: -
v_gene: TRBV30
CDR3nt: TGTGCCTGGAGTGTGGACTCTGGGGGAGGTGAAAAACTGTTTTTT
CDR3aa: CAWSVDSGGGEKLFF

j_gene: TRBJ2-1
abundance: once
d_gene: TRBD2
v_gene: TRBV2
CDR3nt: TGTGCCACCGCGGCTAGCGGGAACTGGGCGGCTTCCTACAATGAGCAGTTCTTC
CDR3aa: CATAASGNWAASYNEQFF

j_gene: TRBJ2-7
abundance: -
d_gene: -
v_gene: TRBV7-2
CDR3nt: TGTGCCAGCAGGGCTTCGGAGCCCTACGAGCAGTACTTC
CDR3aa: CASRASEPYEQYF

j_gene: TRBJ2-2
abundance: -
d_gene: TRBD2
v_gene: TRBV12-5
CDR3nt: TGTGCTAGTGGTTTCCTGGGAGGGTCCAACACCGGGGAGCTGTTTTTT
CDR3aa: CASGFLGGSNTGELFF

j_gene: TRBJ1-2
abundance: -
d_gene: -
v_gene: TRBV4-3
CDR3nt: TGCGCCAGCAGCCAAGATATCAGGGGTGGGTATGGCTACACCTTC
CDR3aa: CASSQDIRGGYGYTF

j_gene: TRBJ1-5
abundance: -
d_gene: -
v_gene: TRBV27
CDR3nt: TGTGCCAGCAGTTTATCGGCAGGGAGGATCAATCAGCCCCAGCATTTT
CDR3aa: CASSLSAGRINQPQHF

j_gene: TRBJ1-1
abundance: once
d_gene: -
v_gene: TRBV7-3
CDR3nt: TGTGCCAGCAGCTTAACGTCCAAGCGTGGCACTGAAGCTTTCTTT
CDR3aa: CASSLTSKRGTEAFF

j_gene: TRBJ2-2
abundance: -
d_gene: -
v_gene: TRBV2
CDR3nt: TGTGCCAGCAGTCCAGGGTTCCGCACCGGGGAGCTGTTTTTT
CDR3aa: CASSPGFRTGELFF

j_gene: TRBJ2-5
abundance: -
d_gene: -
v_gene: TRBV14
CDR3nt: TGTGCCAGCAGCCTCGAGCGGTTGGCGACCCAGTACTTC
CDR3aa: CASSLERLATQYF

j_gene: TRBJ2-7
abundance: few
d_gene: TRBD1
v_gene: TRBV5-4
CDR3nt: TGTGCCAGCAGCTTGGGACAGGGGATCTACGAGCAGTACTTC
CDR3aa: CASSLGQGIYEQYF

j_gene: TRBJ1-2
abundance: -
d_gene: TRBD1
v_gene: TRBV9
CDR3nt: TGTGCCAGCAGCCCAGCCTCGACAGGGGGAGGTCTCTATGGCTACACCTTC
CDR3aa: CASSPASTGGGLYGYTF

j_gene: TRBJ2-1
abundance: -
d_gene: TRBD2
v_gene: TRBV4-1
CDR3nt: TGCGCCAGCAGCCACCGCGGGAGGGAGAATGAGCAGTTCTTC
CDR3aa: CASSHRGRENEQFF

j_gene: TRBJ2-3
abundance: -
d_gene: TRBD2
v_gene: TRBV11-2
CDR3nt: TGTGCCAGCAGCTCACTAGCGGGGGGGCCAGATACGCAGTATTTT
CDR3aa: CASSSLAGGPDTQYF

j_gene: TRBJ2-7
abundance: once
d_gene: -
v_gene: TRBV12-5
CDR3nt: TGTGCTAGTGGTTATGGACAGCCCTTTTCCTACGAGCAGTACTTC
CDR3aa: CASGYGQPFSYEQYF

j_gene: TRBJ2-7
abundance: -
d_gene: TRBD2
v_gene: TRBV27
CDR3nt: TGTGCCAGCAGGCCGGGACTACCCTACGAGCAGTACTTC
CDR3aa: CASRPGLPYEQYF

j_gene: TRBJ2-2
abundance: few
d_gene: -
v_gene: TRBV5-1
CDR3nt: TGCGCCAGCAGCTTGGAACCAGAGAACACCGGGGAGCTGTTTTTT
CDR3aa: CASSLEPENTGELFF

j_gene: TRBJ2-7
abundance: few
d_gene: -
v_gene: TRBV7-2
CDR3nt: TGTGCCAGCAGCTCCGACAGAGTTTCCTACGAGCAGTACTTC
CDR3aa: CASSSDRVSYEQYF

j_gene: TRBJ2-7
abundance: -
d_gene: -
v_gene: TRBV27
CDR3nt: TGTGCCAGCAGTTTTGGTCCCCTAGTCTACGAGCAGTACTTC
CDR3aa: CASSFGPLVYEQYF

j_gene: TRBJ1-2
abundance: -
d_gene: -
v_gene: TRBV4-1
CDR3nt: TGCGCCAGCAGCCAAGAAATCGGGGCAGGGGCTGGCTACACCTTC
CDR3aa: CASSQEIGAGAGYTF

j_gene: TRBJ1-5
abundance: -
d_gene: -
v_gene: TRBV15
CDR3nt: TGTGCCACCAGCAGAGCCAGTGGCAGGGGAAATCAGCCCCAGCATTTT
CDR3aa: CATSRASGRGNQPQHF

j_gene: TRBJ2-1
abundance: -
d_gene: TRBD2
v_gene: TRBV5-1
CDR3nt: TGCGCCAGCTTACCTATGGGGGGAGGGAATGAGCAGTTCTTC
CDR3aa: CASLPMGGGNEQFF

j_gene: TRBJ1-5
abundance: once
d_gene: TRBD1
v_gene: TRBV4-1
CDR3nt: TGCGCCAGCAGCCAAGGGAGAGGGGGCTCCAATCAGCCCCAGCATTTT
CDR3aa: CASSQGRGGSNQPQHF

j_gene: TRBJ2-5
abundance: -
d_gene: -
v_gene: TRBV7-7
CDR3nt: TGTGCTAGCAGCTTAGCCCGGGACACTCTAGAGGAGACCCAGTACTTC
CDR3aa: CASSLARDTLEETQYF

j_gene: TRBJ1-6
abundance: -
d_gene: TRBD1
v_gene: TRBV28
CDR3nt: TGTGCCAGCAGCCAGCGACCGACAGGGTATAATTCACCCCTCCACTTT
CDR3aa: CASSQRPTGYNSPLHF

j_gene: TRBJ2-1
abundance: -
d_gene: TRBD2
v_gene: TRBV7-6
CDR3nt: TGTGCCAGCAGCGCCTCTACTAGCGGGGGAAATGAGCAGTTCTTC
CDR3aa: CASSASTSGGNEQFF

j_gene: TRBJ1-1
abundance: -
d_gene: -
v_gene: TRBV4-3
CDR3nt: TGCGCCAGCAGCCAAGATATCTCCGGGACTGAAGCTTTCTTT
CDR3aa: CASSQDISGTEAFF

j_gene: TRBJ1-4
abundance: once
d_gene: -
v_gene: TRBV7-9
CDR3nt: TGTGCCAGCAGCTTAGACTGGCGGAGTGAAAAACTGTTTTTT
CDR3aa: CASSLDWRSEKLFF